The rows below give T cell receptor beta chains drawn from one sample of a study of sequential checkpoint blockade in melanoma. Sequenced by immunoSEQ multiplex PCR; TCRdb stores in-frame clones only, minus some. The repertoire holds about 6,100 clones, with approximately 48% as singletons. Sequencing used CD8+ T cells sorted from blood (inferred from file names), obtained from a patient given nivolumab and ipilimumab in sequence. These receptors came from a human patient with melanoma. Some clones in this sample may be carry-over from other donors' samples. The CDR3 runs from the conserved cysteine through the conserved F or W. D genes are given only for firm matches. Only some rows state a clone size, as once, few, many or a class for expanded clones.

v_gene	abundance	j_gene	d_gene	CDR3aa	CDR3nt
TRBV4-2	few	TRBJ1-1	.	CASSQEWPLNTEAFF	TGTGCCAGCAGCCAAGAGTGGCCGTTGAACACTGAAGCTTTCTTT
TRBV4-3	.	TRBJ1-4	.	CASSLILSNEKLFF	TGCGCCAGCAGCCTTATCCTATCTAATGAAAAACTGTTTTTT
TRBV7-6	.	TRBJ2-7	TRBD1	CASTQTTGSSYEQYF	TGTGCCAGCACCCAAACGACAGGGAGCTCCTACGAGCAGTACTTC
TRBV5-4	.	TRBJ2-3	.	CASSLASLTHTDTQYF	TGTGCCAGCAGCTTGGCTAGTCTTACCCACACAGATACGCAGTATTTT
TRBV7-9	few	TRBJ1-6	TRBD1	CASSRDRGINSPLHF	TGTGCCAGCAGCCGGGACAGGGGCATAAATTCACCCCTCCACTTT
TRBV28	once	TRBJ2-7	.	CASSFGGGILGEQYF	TGTGCCAGCAGTTTTGGAGGAGGGATCCTGGGAGAGCAGTACTTC
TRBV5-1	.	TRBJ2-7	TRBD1	CASSLRQGANEQYF	TGCGCCAGCAGCTTAAGACAGGGGGCAAACGAGCAGTACTTC
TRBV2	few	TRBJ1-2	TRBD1	CASSDYSTGRGYTF	TGTGCCAGCAGTGATTATTCGACAGGGAGAGGCTACACCTTC
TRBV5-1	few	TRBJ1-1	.	CASSSEGDRKAFF	TGCGCCAGCAGCTCCGAGGGAGACAGGAAAGCTTTCTTT
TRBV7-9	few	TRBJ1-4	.	CASSSTEEKLFF	TGTGCCAGCAGCTCCACGGAGGAAAAACTGTTTTTT
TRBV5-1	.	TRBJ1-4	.	CASSLMWGLNEKLFF	TGCGCCAGCAGCTTGATGTGGGGGCTTAATGAAAAACTGTTTTTT
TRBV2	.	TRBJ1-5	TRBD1	CASSEGQGRYKPQHF	TGTGCCAGCAGTGAGGGACAGGGGAGGTACAAGCCCCAGCATTTT
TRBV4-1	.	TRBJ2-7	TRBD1	CASSQGTGAFYEQYF	TGCGCCAGCAGCCAAGGTACAGGGGCGTTCTACGAGCAGTACTTC
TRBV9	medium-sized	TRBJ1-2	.	CASSPQGGATNYGYTF	TGTGCCAGCAGCCCCCAGGGAGGGGCAACGAACTATGGCTACACCTTC
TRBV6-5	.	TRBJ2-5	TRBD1	CASSPRTGRETQYF	TGTGCCAGCAGTCCTCGGACAGGGCGAGAGACCCAGTACTTC
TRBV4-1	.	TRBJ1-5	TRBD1	CASSQGGQGVQPQHF	TGCGCCAGCAGCCAAGGGGGACAGGGAGTACAGCCCCAGCATTTT
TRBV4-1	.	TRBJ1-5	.	CASSPRDSVLSQHF	TGCGCCAGCAGCCCCCGGGACTCGGTTTTGTCCCAGCATTTT
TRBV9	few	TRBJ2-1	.	CASSVDFQFGGSYNEQFF	TGTGCCAGCAGCGTAGATTTTCAGTTTGGAGGCTCCTACAATGAGCAGTTCTTC
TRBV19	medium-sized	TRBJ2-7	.	CASRSTGEAYEQYF	TGTGCCAGCCGGAGCACAGGGGAGGCCTACGAGCAGTACTTC
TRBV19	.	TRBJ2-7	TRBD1	CASSIGQGAYYEQYF	TGTGCCAGTAGTATAGGACAGGGCGCGTACTACGAGCAGTACTTC
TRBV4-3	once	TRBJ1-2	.	CASSQDRSSEAYGYTF	TGCGCCAGCAGCCAAGATAGGAGCTCCGAGGCATATGGCTACACCTTC
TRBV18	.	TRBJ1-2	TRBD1	CASSPTGTGFYGYTF	TGTGCCAGCTCACCGACCGGGACAGGTTTCTATGGCTACACCTTC
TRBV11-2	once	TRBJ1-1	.	CASSLHSLMNTEAFF	TGTGCCAGCAGCTTACACAGCCTCATGAACACTGAAGCTTTCTTT
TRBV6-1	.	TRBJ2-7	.	CASSAGYEQYF	TGTGCCAGCAGTGCGGGGTACGAGCAGTACTTC
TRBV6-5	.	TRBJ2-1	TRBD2	CASRPVAGEYNEQFF	TGTGCCAGCAGACCAGTAGCGGGGGAGTACAATGAGCAGTTCTTC
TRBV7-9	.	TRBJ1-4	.	CASSGQDSPFSEKLFF	TGTGCCAGCAGCGGCCAAGACAGCCCCTTTAGTGAAAAACTGTTTTTT
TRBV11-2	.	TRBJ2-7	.	CASSPRGGGSVEQYF	TGTGCCAGCAGCCCTCGGGGAGGGGGATCGGTCGAGCAGTACTTC
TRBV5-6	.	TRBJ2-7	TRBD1	CASSPDRAYEQYF	TGTGCCAGCAGCCCGGACAGGGCGTACGAGCAGTACTTC
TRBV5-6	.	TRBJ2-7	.	CASSPYPRYEQYF	TGTGCCAGCAGCCCGTACCCTAGGTACGAGCAGTACTTC
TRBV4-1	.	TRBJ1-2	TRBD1	CASSPGQGARGYTF	TGCGCCAGCAGCCCAGGGCAGGGGGCAAGAGGCTACACCTTC
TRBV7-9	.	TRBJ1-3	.	CASSPSVSGNTIYF	TGTGCCAGCAGCCCTAGCGTCTCTGGAAACACCATATATTTT
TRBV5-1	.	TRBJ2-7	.	CASSLGQSYEQYF	TGCGCCAGCAGCTTGGGGCAGTCCTACGAGCAGTACTTC
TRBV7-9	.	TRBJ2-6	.	CASSLSLGANVLTF	TGTGCCAGCAGCTTATCTCTTGGGGCCAACGTCCTGACTTTC
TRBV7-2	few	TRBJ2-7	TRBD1	CASSLPGTGPLSYEQYF	TGTGCCAGCAGCTTACCCGGGACAGGGCCTCTCTCCTACGAGCAGTACTTC
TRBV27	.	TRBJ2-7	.	CASSIQGWSEQYF	TGTGCCAGCAGTATACAGGGCTGGAGCGAGCAGTACTTC
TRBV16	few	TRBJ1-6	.	CASSQFQGNNSPLHF	TGTGCCAGCAGCCAATTTCAGGGTAACAATTCACCCCTCCACTTT
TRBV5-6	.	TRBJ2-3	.	CASSLAGDTQYF	TGTGCCAGCAGCTTGGCCGGAGATACGCAGTATTTT
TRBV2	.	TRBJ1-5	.	CASSGKEPRTHF	TGTGCCAGCAGTGGAAAGGAGCCTCGCACCCACTTT
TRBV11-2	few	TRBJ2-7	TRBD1	CASSPDRGNAFEQYF	TGTGCCAGCAGCCCCGACAGGGGGAACGCCTTCGAGCAGTACTTC
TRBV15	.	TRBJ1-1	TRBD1	CATSRDSKGDRVNTEAFF	TGTGCCACCAGCAGAGATAGTAAGGGGGACAGGGTAAACACTGAAGCTTTCTTT
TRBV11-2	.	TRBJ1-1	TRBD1	CASSHLPRGLNTEAFF	TGTGCCAGCAGCCATCTACCCAGGGGGCTAAACACTGAAGCTTTCTTT